This paragraph covers one T cell receptor (beta chain) sequence. This entry comes from a study of technical replicates of blood from several donors. The junction had 13 bases not matched to a gene; V was cut back by 0 bases and J by 8 bases. This CDR3 spans 17 amino acids. The germline V gene encodes CDR1 ENHRY and CDR2 SYGVKD. Assay used: immunoSEQ multiplex PCR; TCRdb lists only in-frame clones, some missing. The sample includes tens of thousands of clones, approximately 94% seen only once; the top ten take around 3%. This sequence was found in a human donor in good health. Some clones in this sample may be carry-over from other donors' samples. The chain uses TRBV10-3 and TRBJ2-1; 7 nucleotides match TRBD2. Specimen: PBMCs. CDR3 sequence (DNA): TGTGCCATCAGTGAGTCACGGCGGGGGAACCTCGAGTATGAGCAGTTCTTC. Translating it yields CAISESRRGNLEYEQFF.